This entry concerns a single T cell receptor beta chain. This clonotype has a count of ten or more. No antigen is known for it. No quality values exist for individual bases; no much larger clone is one base distant. The library was prepared using PCR. The instrument was an Illumina HiSeq 2500. To normalize quantification of the TCRbeta repertoire, the TCR libraries were built with molecular barcoding that relied on unique molecular identifiers. The public reads were reprocessed in TCRdb via fastp at Q25 and MiXCR, keeping in-frame beta chains. Rows are unified per CDR3 protein, each entry keeping the most common DNA and genes. The sample table contains 200,000 to 250,000 distinct CDR3 sequences; only one count was recorded for roughly 9.1% of them. The ten largest clones take up about a third of the sample. The sample originates from a study of T-cell reconstitution after alpha-beta-depleted transplantation in children (dated by TCRdb to the mid-2010s). With respect to the entire study: Using TCR repertoire profiling, the study followed T-cell immune reconstitution in a quantitative way in children after TCRalphabeta/CD19-depleted allogeneic hematopoietic cell transplantation. Paper-wide results and their limitations: In some patients, the high TCRbeta diversity seen at day 60 was put down to recipient T cells and intrathymic progenitors that had survived conditioning. The frequencies of hyperexpanded clones fell over the following months, and after one year, T-cell counts and TCRbeta diversity were mostly attributed to newly produced T cells. About two months after transplant, the apparently early recovery of alphabetaT-cell counts reportedly depended on just several hundred clones that had expanded rapidly and came from non-depleted graft cells.

Counted from cysteine to phenylalanine, this CDR3 has 13 amino acids. CDR3 DNA only is kept here, 39 bases in frame from base 1. V and J lose 4 bases and 6 bases, and a span of 12 bases separates them. The germline V gene yields SQVTM for CDR1 and ANQGSEA for CDR2. The meaning of the sample's treatment or condition label: allogeneic hematopoietic cell transplantation with graft depleted of TCRalphabeta T cells and CD19 B cells. TCRalphabeta/CD19-depleted allogeneic hematopoietic cell grafts were given to the transplant recipients, all of whom were children. This sequence was found in a male patient between 2 and 10 years old who had a stem cell transplant for acute myeloid leukemia, so the T cells may come from the graft donor. Recombination joined TRBV29-1 with TRBJ1-4; a tentative D match to TRBD1 spans 5 bases. Sequenced here: PBMCs, mostly from graft donor cells, sampled 360 days after TCRalphabeta/CD19-depleted stem cell transplant. For the CDR3, the sequence is CSVARGRDEKLFF. The nucleotides read TGCAGCGTTGCCCGGGGGAGGGATGAAAAACTGTTTTTT.